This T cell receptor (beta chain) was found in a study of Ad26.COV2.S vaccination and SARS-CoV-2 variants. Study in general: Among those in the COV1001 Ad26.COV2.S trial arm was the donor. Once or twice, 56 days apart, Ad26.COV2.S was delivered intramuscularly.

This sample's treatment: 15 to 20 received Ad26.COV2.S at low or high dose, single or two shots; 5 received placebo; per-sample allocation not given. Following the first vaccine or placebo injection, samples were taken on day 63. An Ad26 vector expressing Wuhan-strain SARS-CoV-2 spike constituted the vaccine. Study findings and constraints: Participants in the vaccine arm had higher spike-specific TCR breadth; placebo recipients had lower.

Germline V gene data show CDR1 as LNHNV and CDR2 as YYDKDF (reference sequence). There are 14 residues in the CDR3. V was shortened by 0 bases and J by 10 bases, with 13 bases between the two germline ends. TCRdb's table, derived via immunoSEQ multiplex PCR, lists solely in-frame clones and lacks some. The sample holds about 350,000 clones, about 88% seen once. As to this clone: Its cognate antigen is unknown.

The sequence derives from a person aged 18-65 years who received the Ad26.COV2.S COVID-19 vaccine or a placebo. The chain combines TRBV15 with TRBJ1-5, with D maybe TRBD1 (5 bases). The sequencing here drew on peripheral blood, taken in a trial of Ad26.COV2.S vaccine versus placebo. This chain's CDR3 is CATSRDLRRGPQHF. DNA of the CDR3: TGTGCCACCAGCAGAGATCTCCGGAGGGGACCCCAGCATTTT.